This T cell receptor beta chain appears in the sequencing data of a study of cytomegalovirus exposure and HLA in healthy donors. Findings and limits, study-wide: A missense DCLRE1C variant was associated with V- and J-gene trimming of TCR beta chains in a later analysis, and an independent cohort replicated the association. About 87% or about 30% of the time was how often most TCR beta V segments were productive, according to an earlier analysis. TCR association rates varied by HLA locus in a later analysis, with DRB1 highest and HLA-C lowest.

Germline loops: CDR1 MNHEY, CDR2 SVGAGI. The trim removed 6 bases at V and 2 bases at J, leaving 6 bases unmatched. The CDR3 totals 15 residues. As for this clone: Its antigen remains unknown. Other DNA sequences in the same sample also yield this CDR3.

The PCR ran on 60 Vbeta and 13 Jbeta primers. Here immunoSEQ multiplex PCR was the method, and the copy in TCRdb shows in-frame clones only, minus some. The sample lists roughly 110,000 clones; 65% to 85% were seen once. The chain employs TRBV6-5 and TRBJ1-5; 8 bases align to TRBD1. Sequenced material: PBMCs. This TCR came from a male donor in good health and CMV-seropositive. The CDR3 sequence is CASSTDRGGNQPQHF. For the CDR3, the DNA is TGTGCCAGCAGCACTGACAGGGGAGGCAATCAGCCCCAGCATTTT.